This passage covers 17 T cell receptor beta chains from one sample sequenced in a study of T cells after posttransplantation cyclophosphamide. Controls had myeloablative marrow grafts with methotrexate and calcineurin inhibitor, sampled at 1 year. Profiling relied on immunoSEQ multiplex PCR, and the TCRdb table lists in-frame clones only, not all of them. Here the sample spans tens of thousands of clones, 65% to 90% being singletons. The sample was PBMCs, taken about 13 months after allogeneic stem cell transplant with calcineurin inhibitor and methotrexate. The receptor source for this set is a female patient between 30 and 45 years old who received an allogeneic stem cell transplant from an unrelated donor, was CMV-positive, and had acute and chronic GVHD. Some T cells may originate from the graft donor.

This chain connects TRBV5-4 to TRBJ2-1; tentative D call: TRBD1 (5 bases). Germline CDR1 is SGHNT and CDR2 is YYREEE (reference sequence). V was cut by 4 bases and J by 4 bases, with 6 bases left in between. CDR3 size: 12 residues. The CDR3, as DNA: TGTGCCAGCAGCCCAGGGTACAATGAGCAGTTCTTC. Translating gives CASSPGYNEQFF. Supplemented by reference TRBV5-4 and TRBJ2-1, the full variable domain reads ETGVTQSPTHLIKTRGQQVTLRCSSQSGHNTVSWYQQALGQGPQFIFQYYREEENGRGNFPPRFSGLQFPNYSSELNVNALELDDSALYLCASSPGYNEQFFGPGTRLTVL.

This clone was observed a handful of times. The V and J genes are TRBV7-9 and TRBJ1-4; no firm D call. V was pared by 7 bases and J by 7 bases, with 22 bases between. The CDR3 has 16 amino acids. CDR1 SEHNR and CDR2 FQNEAQ come from the germline V gene (reference sequence). The CDR3 spells CASNPGWGAAGEKLFF. The CDR3 nucleotides read TGTGCCAGCAACCCAGGCTGGGGAGCCGCGGGTGAAAAACTGTTTTTT.

The chain links TRBV5-1 to TRBJ1-6; 7 nucleotides match TRBD1. The germline gives CDR1 SGHRS, CDR2 YFSETQ. This CDR3 is built from 18 residues. J lost 6 bases, V lost 4 bases, and 16 bases had no gene match. CDR3 sequence (DNA): TGCGCCAGCAGCAAGGACAGGCCGGTTAACTACGTTAATTCACCCCTCCACTTT. Amino acids: CASSKDRPVNYVNSPLHF.

The chain employs TRBV19 and TRBJ1-2, with TRBD1 as a possible D gene (6 bases). The CDR3 totals 13 residues. Germline CDR1 reads LNHDA; CDR2 reads SQIVND (reference sequence). Trimming left V 3 bases short and J 6 bases short, with 11 bases between. The CDR3, as DNA: TGTGCCAGTAGTATGGGGGCCCGAGATGGCTACACCTTC. It yields the protein CASSMGARDGYTF.

The chain links TRBV5-6 to TRBJ1-3; 7 bases line up with TRBD1. The CDR3 is 17 amino acids. CDR1 and CDR2 (germline): SGHDT, YYEEEE. With 3 bases clipped from V and 3 bases from J, the junction kept 12 bases outside the gene matches. CDR3 in amino acids: CASSYPSGTDLGNTIYF. CDR3 DNA: TGTGCCAGCAGCTACCCCTCCGGGACAGACCTTGGAAACACCATATATTTT.

The chain couples TRBV10-2 to TRBJ2-3; TRBD2 aligns across 9 bases. Trimming took 6 bases from V and 1 from J; bases not matched to a gene: 11. CDR3 length equals 17 residues. Per the germline V gene, CDR1 is WSHSY and CDR2 is SAAADI. This CDR3 is CASRVGGRGEGTDTQYF. CDR3 nucleotide sequence: TGCGCCAGCAGAGTCGGCGGGAGGGGGGAGGGCACAGATACGCAGTATTTT.

The chain has TRBV28 and TRBJ1-2; TRBD1 might be the D (6 bases). The V gene lost 3 bases and the J gene lost 2 bases, with 16 bases spanning the gap. CDR1 is MDHEN and CDR2 is SYDVKM in the germline V gene. This CDR3 has 16 amino acids. The CDR3 loop reads CASSFPQGEFNYGYTF. The CDR3 nucleotides are TGTGCCAGCAGTTTCCCACAGGGAGAGTTCAACTATGGCTACACCTTC.

This chain joins TRBV5-4 and TRBJ2-5, with D possibly being TRBD1 (6 bases). V was shortened by 4 bases and J by 3 bases, with 10 bases between the two germline ends. Germline-derived CDR1 and CDR2 are SGHNT and YYREEE (reference sequence). The CDR3 covers 13 residues. CDR3 residues: CASSLGGEETQYF. The CDR3 DNA reads TGTGCCAGCAGCCTAGGGGGTGAAGAGACCCAGTACTTC.

The rearrangement links TRBV20-1 to TRBJ2-5; no clear D gene. The V gene lost 5 bases and the J gene lost 5 bases, with 9 bases spanning the gap. The length of the CDR3 is 11 residues. Germline loops: CDR1 DFQATT, CDR2 SNEGSKA (reference sequence). The CDR3 is CSADPEETQYF. CDR3 coding DNA: TGCAGTGCTGATCCCGAGGAGACCCAGTACTTC.

The chain couples TRBV27 to TRBJ2-1; no definite D call. Germline values: CDR1 MNHEY, CDR2 SMNVEV (reference sequence). Trimming stripped 6 bases from V and 2 bases from J, with 17 bases between. CDR3 size: 16 residues. CDR3 protein: CASSPQGDAPYNEQFF. The CDR3 nucleotides are TGTGCCAGCAGCCCCCAAGGAGACGCGCCCTACAATGAGCAGTTCTTC.

The J gene is TRBJ2-5, the V gene TRBV7-6; 7 positions match TRBD2. After removal of 10 bases from V and 5 bases from J, the junction contained 13 bases not matched to a gene. This CDR3 contains 14 residues. Germline-derived CDR1 and CDR2 are SGHVS and FNYEAQ. CDR3 sequence reads: CATGRREFSETQYF. CDR3 bases: TGTGCCACCGGGCGGCGGGAGTTTTCTGAGACCCAGTACTTC.

This clone was observed a handful of times. The rearrangement joins TRBV7-2 to TRBJ1-1, with 7 bases matching TRBD1. After removal of 8 bases from V and 0 bases from J, the junction contained 3 bases not matched to a gene. The CDR3 length is 13 residues. The germline V gene encodes CDR1 SGHTA and CDR2 FQGNSA. The CDR3 DNA reads as TGTGCCAGCCTGGACAGGATGAACACTGAAGCTTTCTTT. Protein product: CASLDRMNTEAFF. The full variable domain, its missing parts supplied by reference TRBV7-2 and TRBJ1-1, is GAGVSQSPSNKVTEKGKDVELRCDPISGHTALYWYRQSLGQGLEFLIYFQGNSAPDKSGLPSDRFSAERTGGSVSTLTIQRTQQEDSAVYLCASLDRMNTEAFFGQGTRLTVV.

This chain links TRBV6-1 with TRBJ2-4; TRBD1 might be the D (6 bases). The length of the CDR3 is 15 residues. Trimming took 5 bases from V and 3 from J, leaving 14 bases between them. Germline CDR1 and CDR2: MNHNS and SASEGT. The CDR3 region is CASSQSGADKNIQYF. The CDR3 nucleotides read TGTGCCAGCAGTCAATCAGGGGCCGACAAAAACATTCAGTACTTC.

The CDR3 DNA reads as TGTGCCAGTAGTATTATCGGCGGGGATGGCGGGGAGCTGTTTTTT. Translation: CASSIIGGDGGELFF. V is TRBV19 and J is TRBJ2-2; a possible D gene is TRBD2 (6 bases). Germline V CDR1 and CDR2: LNHDA, SQIVND (reference sequence). The germline V and J ends were trimmed by 3 bases and 7 bases, with 15 bases remaining between them. The CDR3 contains 15 residues.

This chain joins TRBV5-5 and TRBJ1-4, with TRBD1 matching 9 bases. The CDR3 has 17 amino acids. Germline CDR1 SGHKS, CDR2 YYEKEE (reference sequence). Losses at the gene ends were 0 bases for V and 8 bases for J; bases not matched to a gene: 11. Here the CDR3 reads CASSLATGGGRYEKLFF. CDR3 nucleotides: TGTGCCAGCAGCTTGGCAACAGGGGGCGGACGTTACGAAAAACTGTTTTTT.

This clone was seen just once. V and J are TRBV7-6 and TRBJ2-6; 7 nucleotides match TRBD1. The V gene end was trimmed by 5 bases and the J gene end by 0 bases; junction bases not matched to a gene: 7. Germline CDR1 is SGHVS and CDR2 is FNYEAQ. This CDR3 has 17 amino acids. The CDR3 DNA follows: TGTGCCAGCAGCCAAAGGACAGGTCTCTCTGGGGCCAACGTCCTGACTTTC. Protein sequence: CASSQRTGLSGANVLTF.

The rearrangement links TRBV13 to TRBJ2-7, with 7 positions matching TRBD1. Germline V gene sequence: CDR1 PRHDT, CDR2 FYEKMQ (reference sequence). V shed 6 bases, J shed 4 bases, and the junction held 3 bases outside the gene matches. This CDR3 comprises 12 residues. In DNA, the CDR3 is TGTGCCAGCAGACAGGGGTCTTACGAGCAGTACTTC. Translated, it gives CASRQGSYEQYF. Variable domain in full (rest from reference TRBV13 and TRBJ2-7): AAGVIQSPRHLIKEKRETATLKCYPIPRHDTVYWYQQGPGQDPQFLISFYEKMQSDKGSIPDRFSAQQFSDYHSELNMSSLELGDSALYFCASRQGSYEQYFGPGTRLTVT.